These T cell receptor beta chains were read from a single sample in a study of blood T cells in healthy people across ages. TCRdb recomputed calls from the 5' RACE reads with MiXCR, one row per CDR3 protein. The data hold about 280,000 distinct CDR3 sequences, with 27% observed a single time. The sample consisted of blood. All receptors come from a woman aged 70-85 years in good health. CDR3s include the opening cysteine and the closing phenylalanine or tryptophan. The D gene is left open where the match is weak. Only some rows state a clone size, as once, few, many or a class for expanded clones.

CDR3nt: TGCAGTGCCCCGCGTAGCGGGAGTTCCTACAATGAGCAGTTCTTC; CDR3aa: CSAPRSGSSYNEQFF; d_gene: TRBD2; abundance: few; j_gene: TRBJ2-1; v_gene: TRBV20-1
CDR3nt: TGTGCTAGCAGCTTGAGTAGCGGGAGCCCCCAAGAGACCCAGTACTTC; CDR3aa: CASSLSSGSPQETQYF; d_gene: TRBD2; abundance: few; j_gene: TRBJ2-5; v_gene: TRBV7-7
CDR3nt: TGCGCCAGCAGAGGCGGGGAGACCCAGTACTTC; CDR3aa: CASRGGETQYF; d_gene: .; abundance: many; j_gene: TRBJ2-5; v_gene: TRBV5-1
CDR3nt: TGTGCCAGCAGCTTCCGAGGGAACGGCTACACCTTC; CDR3aa: CASSFRGNGYTF; d_gene: .; abundance: many; j_gene: TRBJ1-2; v_gene: TRBV11-2
CDR3nt: TGCAGTGCTACCGGGACTAGCTGCGAGCAGTACTTC; CDR3aa: CSATGTSCEQYF; d_gene: TRBD2; abundance: .; j_gene: TRBJ2-7; v_gene: TRBV20-1
CDR3nt: TGTGCCAGCAAAGGGACAGGGGCATTGAACACTGAAGCTTTCTTT; CDR3aa: CASKGTGALNTEAFF; d_gene: TRBD1; abundance: .; j_gene: TRBJ1-1; v_gene: TRBV28
CDR3nt: TGTGCCAGCAGCCCCCGGGACGTAAAGACCCAGTACTTC; CDR3aa: CASSPRDVKTQYF; d_gene: .; abundance: .; j_gene: TRBJ2-5; v_gene: TRBV7-8
CDR3nt: TGCGCCAGCAGCTTGGGAGCGGGAACGGGCGAGCAGTACTTC; CDR3aa: CASSLGAGTGEQYF; d_gene: TRBD2; abundance: few; j_gene: TRBJ2-7; v_gene: TRBV5-1
CDR3nt: TGTGCCAGCAGCACCCGTAACGAGCAGTACTTC; CDR3aa: CASSTRNEQYF; d_gene: .; abundance: .; j_gene: TRBJ2-7; v_gene: TRBV25-1
CDR3nt: TGCAGTGCTTTTCCAGGGGGAGGAGAGACCCAGTACTTC; CDR3aa: CSAFPGGGETQYF; d_gene: .; abundance: few; j_gene: TRBJ2-5; v_gene: TRBV20-1
CDR3nt: TGTGCCAGCAGCACCGGGCTAGAACCTAGCAATGAGCAGTTCTTC; CDR3aa: CASSTGLEPSNEQFF; d_gene: .; abundance: .; j_gene: TRBJ2-1; v_gene: TRBV12-3/TRBV12-4
CDR3nt: TGCAGTGCTAGATCGGGGGTTTCTTCTACCGGGGAGCTGTTTTTT; CDR3aa: CSARSGVSSTGELFF; d_gene: .; abundance: .; j_gene: TRBJ2-2; v_gene: TRBV20-1
CDR3nt: TGCAGTGCCAAAAGAGTACTCCTGGGGACACCACAAGAGGCCCAGTACTTC; CDR3aa: CSAKRVLLGTPQEAQYF; d_gene: .; abundance: .; j_gene: TRBJ2-5; v_gene: TRBV20-1
CDR3nt: TGTGCCAGCAGTGGGGTGCGAGGACGTCAAGAAGCTTTCTTT; CDR3aa: CASSGVRGRQEAFF; d_gene: .; abundance: .; j_gene: TRBJ1-1; v_gene: TRBV27
CDR3nt: TGCGCCGGCAGCCTTGCAACTAATGAAAAACTGTTTTTT; CDR3aa: CAGSLATNEKLFF; d_gene: .; abundance: .; j_gene: TRBJ1-4; v_gene: TRBV5-1
CDR3nt: TGTGCCAGCAGTTACCTACCGGGGACCTACGCCAAAAACATTCAGTACTTC; CDR3aa: CASSYLPGTYAKNIQYF; d_gene: .; abundance: .; j_gene: TRBJ2-4; v_gene: TRBV6-5
CDR3nt: TGCAGTGCTCATACAGCCGGCGGTTCACCCCTCCACTTT; CDR3aa: CSAHTAGGSPLHF; d_gene: .; abundance: .; j_gene: TRBJ1-6; v_gene: TRBV20-1
CDR3nt: TGCAGCGCCCAGAGGGTTGGGACAAACTCTGGAGAGCAGTTCTTC; CDR3aa: CSAQRVGTNSGEQFF; d_gene: .; abundance: many; j_gene: TRBJ2-1; v_gene: TRBV29-1
CDR3nt: TGCAGTGCTAGCGAAGAAGTTACAGATACGCAGTATTTT; CDR3aa: CSASEEVTDTQYF; d_gene: .; abundance: few; j_gene: TRBJ2-3; v_gene: TRBV20-1
CDR3nt: TGCAGTGCTCGGAGGGGGCTGGTAGAGACCCAGTACTTC; CDR3aa: CSARRGLVETQYF; d_gene: .; abundance: .; j_gene: TRBJ2-5; v_gene: TRBV20-1
CDR3nt: TGCAGCGTTGAAGATTCGGCGGGACTTTTCAATGAGCAGTTCTTC; CDR3aa: CSVEDSAGLFNEQFF; d_gene: .; abundance: .; j_gene: TRBJ2-1; v_gene: TRBV29-1
CDR3nt: TGCAGCTTCCTATCCGGCGAGACCCAGTACTTC; CDR3aa: CSFLSGETQYF; d_gene: .; abundance: few; j_gene: TRBJ2-5; v_gene: TRBV29-1
CDR3nt: TGCAGCGTTGGGGGCCCCCAAGAGACCCAGTACTTC; CDR3aa: CSVGGPQETQYF; d_gene: .; abundance: many; j_gene: TRBJ2-5; v_gene: TRBV29-1